Below, 19 T cell receptor beta chains from the same sample are listed, as sequenced in a study of glioma-infiltrating T cells. Using RNA template, CDR3s of TCR alpha and beta were amplified with iRepertoire arm-PCR. MiXCR, applied by TCRdb to the multiplex PCR reads, yields one record per CDR3 protein. The data show 100,000 to 150,000 distinct CDR3 sequences, with 20% to 25% seen just once and around a quarter held by the top ten. Sample: glioma tissue, nonneoplastic brain tissue, or PBMCs (not recorded which). These receptor sequences come from a human donor with low-grade glioma or glioblastoma, undergoing nonglioma brain surgery, or in good health (not recorded which).

This clonotype was detected a few times. V gene TRBV2 combines with J gene TRBJ1-5; D possibly corresponds to TRBD1 (5 bases). Germline V CDR1 and CDR2: SNHLY, FYNNEI. This CDR3 spans 15 amino acids. Deletions cut 6 bases from V and 0 bases from J, with 12 bases between. The CDR3 coding sequence is TGTGCCAGCAGAAAGCAGGGAAATAGCAATCAGCCCCAGCATTTT. This sequence encodes CASRKQGNSNQPQHF.

The rearrangement links TRBV20-1 to TRBJ2-5; D perhaps matches TRBD1 (6 bases). Trimming removed 1 base at V and 4 bases at J, with 10 bases between. Germline V lookup: CDR1 DFQATT, CDR2 SNEGSKA (reference sequence). This CDR3 spans 13 amino acids. CDR3 in DNA: TGCAGTGCTAGAGGGACAGATTTAGAGACCCAGTACTTC. This gives the protein CSARGTDLETQYF.

This clonotype was seen a handful of times. The rearrangement uses TRBV7-6 and TRBJ2-5; 9 bases match TRBD2. The V and J ends lost 2 bases and 2 bases, in that order; junction bases with no gene match: 6. Germline V lookup: CDR1 SGHVS, CDR2 FNYEAQ. CDR3 length: 16 amino acids. The CDR3 sequence is CASSLIAGAVQETQYF. The CDR3 region has the DNA TGTGCCAGCAGCTTAATAGCGGGGGCCGTACAAGAGACCCAGTACTTC.

This clonotype was counted only a few times. This chain joins TRBV7-2 and TRBJ1-5; no clear D. Germline-derived CDR1 and CDR2 are SGHTA and FQGNSA. This CDR3 spans 12 amino acids. Trimming took off 7 bases at V and 2 bases at J, with 6 bases between the two ends. DNA of the CDR3: TGTGCCAGCACCGTCGGCAATCAGCCCCAGCATTTT. Its protein product is CASTVGNQPQHF.

This clonotype was counted at least ten times. The V call is TRBV27, the J call TRBJ2-1; 7 bases map to TRBD1. This CDR3 spans 14 amino acids. CDR1 and CDR2 from the germline V gene are MNHEY and SMNVEV (reference sequence). Trimming cost V 6 bases and J 6 bases; bases outside gene matches: 8. Written as DNA, the CDR3 is TGTGCCAGCAGCCCGGCCGACAGGGCCAATGAGCAGTTCTTC. It is translated as CASSPADRANEQFF.

This clonotype was seen ten or more times. V gene TRBV28 combines with J gene TRBJ2-5, with D hard to call. CDR3 size: 12 residues. Germline CDR1 reads MDHEN; CDR2 reads SYDVKM. V was shortened by 11 bases and J by 1 base, with 11 bases between the two germline ends. CDR3 loop: CARAGSQETQYF. DNA of the CDR3: TGTGCCCGGGCCGGAAGCCAAGAGACCCAGTACTTC.

Only a few counts were recorded for this clonotype. The chain joins TRBV20-1 to TRBJ1-5; TRBD1 matches at 8 bases. Germline V CDR1 and CDR2: DFQATT, SNEGSKA (reference sequence). V shed 6 bases and J 0 bases; nucleotides not matched to a gene: 13. The CDR3 extends over 17 amino acids. The DNA for the CDR3 is TGCAGTGCCCCGGACAGGGCGCGACCGAATAGCAATCAGCCCCAGCATTTT. Translating it yields CSAPDRARPNSNQPQHF.

A note on this clonotype: This may arise from a read error, as a much more abundant clone is one base away. The J gene is TRBJ2-5, the V gene TRBV27; D call uncertain. Germline V CDR1 and CDR2: MNHEY, SMNVEV (reference sequence). This CDR3 has 17 amino acids. Trimming took off 7 bases at V and 4 bases at J, with 25 bases between the two ends. This chain's CDR3 is CASNFIGWHPWLETQYF. The DNA of the CDR3 is TGTGCCAGCAATTTCATTGGGTGGCACCCATGGTTAGAGACCCAGTACTTC.

About this clonotype itself: Since the CDR3 does not end with the conserved phenylalanine or tryptophan, this likely comes from a read error. The CDR3 spells CASSSNRQHTGELFS. CDR3 DNA: TGTGCCAGCAGTTCTAACCGACAGCACACCGGGGAGCTGTTTTCT. The chain joins TRBV27 to TRBJ2-2, with D tentatively TRBD1 (5 bases). The V and J ends lost 4 bases and 3 bases respectively, with 12 bases between them. Per the germline V gene, CDR1 is MNHEY and CDR2 is SMNVEV (reference sequence). CDR3 length equals 15 residues.

Worth noting for this clonotype: The junction departs from the called germline gene at one end, perhaps through a read error. The chain uses TRBV13 and TRBJ1-2; D remains unclear. Germline loops: CDR1 PRHDT, CDR2 FYEKMQ (reference sequence). This CDR3 contains 13 residues. This CDR3 is CASSLGPLMGYSF. CDR3 in DNA: TGTGCCAGCAGCCTGGGCCCCTTGATGGGCTACAGCTTC. Full variable domain (missing parts from reference TRBV13 and TRBJ1-2): AAGVIQSPRHLIKEKRETATLKCYPIPRHDTVYWYQQGPGQDPQFLISFYEKMQSDKGSIPDRFSAQQFSDYHSELNMSSLELGDSALYFCASSLGPLMGYSFGSGTRLTVV.

This clonotype showed up many times. The chain uses TRBV28 and TRBJ1-1; TRBD1 is a possible D gene (5 bases). The CDR3 contains 14 residues. V was cut by 6 bases and J by 5 bases, with 16 bases left in between. Germline V gene lookup returns CDR1 MDHEN and CDR2 SYDVKM. The CDR3 sequence is CASSRPGTGTEAFF. CDR3 nucleotide sequence: TGTGCCAGCAGCCGACCCGGGACCGGGACTGAAGCTTTCTTT.

The rearrangement uses TRBV19 and TRBJ1-5; 8 bases match TRBD1. Germline values: CDR1 LNHDA, CDR2 SQIVND (reference sequence). The CDR3 contains 18 residues. The V and J ends lost 3 bases and 2 bases, in that order; junction bases with no gene match: 12. The CDR3, as DNA: TGTGCCAGTAGTATCAGGGCTGGACAGGGTGCCCGCAATCAGCCCCAGCATTTT. This encodes CASSIRAGQGARNQPQHF.

V and J are TRBV7-9 and TRBJ1-6; perhaps TRBD1 as D (5 bases). Germline CDR1 reads SEHNR; CDR2 reads FQNEAQ (reference sequence). CDR3 length: 14 residues. V was pared by 1 base and J by 10 bases, with 11 bases between. The CDR3 bases are TGTGCCAGCAGCTTAGTAACGGGGGAATCACCCCTCCACTTT. Protein sequence: CASSLVTGESPLHF.

This clonotype was counted only a few times. The V and J genes are TRBV29-1 and TRBJ1-1, with D maybe TRBD1 (5 bases). CDR3 size: 11 residues. CDR1 SQVTM and CDR2 ANQGSEA come from the germline V gene. Trimming took 2 bases from V and 6 from J, leaving 7 bases between them. DNA of the CDR3: TGCAGCGTTGAAACGGGGCCTGAAGCTTTCTTT. Amino acids: CSVETGPEAFF.

This clonotype was counted only a few times. The CDR3 is CASSADPPRTTETQYF. CDR3 sequence (DNA): TGTGCCAGCAGCGCGGACCCCCCTAGGACAACAGAGACCCAGTACTTC. This sequence joins TRBV7-8 and TRBJ2-5, with D perhaps matching TRBD1 (5 bases). V shed 5 bases and J shed 4 bases, with 20 bases lying between them. The CDR3 runs to 16 residues. Germline values: CDR1 SGHVS, CDR2 FQNEAQ.

The chain joins TRBV3-1 to TRBJ2-6; tentatively, D is TRBD1 (6 bases). Deletions cut 4 bases from V and 0 bases from J, with 13 bases between. Germline CDR1 and CDR2: LGHDT and YNNKEL (reference sequence). The CDR3 consists of 17 residues. CDR3 amino acids: CASSLGGGHSGANVLTF. The CDR3 DNA sequence: TGTGCCAGCAGCCTAGGGGGTGGTCACTCTGGGGCCAACGTCCTGACTTTC.

The V and J genes are TRBV6-1 and TRBJ2-1, with no clear D. Germline V gene sequence: CDR1 MNHNS, CDR2 SASEGT. CDR3 length: 16 amino acids. V shed 2 bases and J shed 0 bases, with 11 bases lying between them. DNA for the CDR3: TGTGCCAGCAGTGAATTGGGCGGTAGCTCCTACAATGAGCAGTTCTTC. Its protein is CASSELGGSSYNEQFF.

This clonotype was recorded many times. The chain recombines TRBV15 with TRBJ1-1; the D is unclear. Germline-derived CDR1 and CDR2 are LNHNV and YYDKDF (reference sequence). The CDR3 length is 13 residues. V was pared by 5 bases and J by 1 base, with 8 bases between. CDR3 protein: CATSSERNTEAFF. Written as DNA, the CDR3 is TGTGCCACCAGCTCGGAGAGGAACACTGAAGCTTTCTTT.

This clonotype was counted ten times or more. This sequence joins TRBV20-1 and TRBJ1-1; D call uncertain. V was pared by 3 bases and J by 3 bases, with 11 bases between. This CDR3 comprises 13 residues. Per germline, CDR1 DFQATT and CDR2 SNEGSKA (reference sequence). CDR3 coding DNA: TGCAGTGCTAGCTTGTCAGGATACACTGAAGCTTTCTTT. This codes for CSASLSGYTEAFF.